This T cell receptor (beta chain) was documented in a study of T cell repertoires in cytomegalovirus infection. Via MiXCR, TCRdb re-called the reads, giving one row per CDR3 protein. Counted here are around 230,000 distinct CDR3 sequences, approximately 6.7% occurring once; the ten biggest clones make up 5.5% to 6.5%. The V and J ends lost 0 bases and 4 bases respectively, with 12 bases between them. This CDR3 region has 15 residues. Per germline, CDR1 LGHNA and CDR2 YSLEER. The V gene is TRBV4-3, the J gene TRBJ2-5; TRBD2 is a possible D gene (6 bases). The sequence derives from a human donor in good health (CMV status not recorded). Some clones in this sample may be carry-over from other donors' samples. The specimen was PBMCs. The CDR3 sequence: CASSQDHGAGETQYF. CDR3 coding DNA: TGCGCCAGCAGCCAAGATCATGGAGCGGGAGAGACCCAGTACTTC.